These 11 T cell receptor beta chains originate from one sample sequenced in a study of T cell responses to AZD1222 COVID-19 vaccine. Profiling relied on immunoSEQ multiplex PCR, and the TCRdb table lists in-frame clones only, not all of them. The table includes roughly 190,000 clones, around 92% detected once. The sample was peripheral blood, taken on day 0 of AZD1222 vaccination. The receptors originated from an adult in good health.

Here the CDR3 DNA reads TGTGCCAGCAGTTACTCTCAGGGGGACTATGGCTACACCTTC. Protein product: CASSYSQGDYGYTF. The chain has TRBV6-5 and TRBJ1-2; 7 nucleotides line up with TRBD1. The CDR3 runs to 14 residues. Trimming at V came to 0 bases and at J to 3 bases, leaving 1 base not matched to a gene. Per germline, CDR1 MNHEY and CDR2 SVGAGI.

The genes are TRBV3-1 (or the pseudogene TRBV3-2) and TRBJ1-1, with unresolved D. The CDR3 spans 12 residues. Germline V CDR1 and CDR2: LGHDT, YNNKEL (reference sequence). With 4 bases removed from V and 3 bases from J, the gap between germline ends came to 6 bases. The CDR3 here is CASSPRDTEAFF. The DNA of the CDR3 is TGTGCCAGCAGCCCTAGGGACACTGAAGCTTTCTTT.

The V call is TRBV12-3 or TRBV12-4, the J call TRBJ2-7; possibly TRBD1 for D (5 bases). The CDR3 extends over 12 amino acids. V was trimmed by 6 bases and J by 0 bases, leaving 6 bases between them. CDR3 protein: CASRQGSYEQYF. DNA for the CDR3: TGTGCCAGCAGGCAGGGCTCCTACGAGCAGTACTTC.

The chain joins TRBV7-2 to TRBJ1-5; D is possibly TRBD1 (6 bases). V gave up 7 bases and J gave up 2 bases, with 18 bases separating them. Looked up from germline, CDR1 is SGHTA and CDR2 is FQGNSA. The CDR3 totals 16 residues. The CDR3 DNA sequence: TGTGCCAGCACCCTAGTAGGAGGGGGTGGCAATCAGCCCCAGCATTTT. Translating gives CASTLVGGGGNQPQHF.

The rearrangement uses TRBV6-2 or TRBV6-3 and TRBJ1-6; TRBD1 agrees at 8 bases. Germline V gene sequence: CDR1 MNHEY, CDR2 SVGEGT. The CDR3 is made up of 14 amino acids. J gave up 10 bases and V 5 bases, and 7 bases lay outside the gene matches. In DNA form, the CDR3 reads TGTGCCAGCAGTCACCCGACAGGGGTCTCACCCCTCCACTTT. This gives the protein CASSHPTGVSPLHF.

V and J are TRBV7-9 and TRBJ1-6; D call uncertain. Germline assignment: CDR1 SEHNR and CDR2 FQNEAQ (reference sequence). Trimming stripped 6 bases from V and 15 bases from J, with 18 bases between. CDR3 length: 13 amino acids. The CDR3 loop is CASRLLSDEGLHF. CDR3 nucleotides: TGTGCCAGCAGGCTCTTATCGGACGAGGGCCTCCACTTT.

The chain combines TRBV7-2 with TRBJ1-2; tentatively, D is TRBD1 (6 bases). Germline V CDR1 and CDR2: SGHTA, FQGNSA. The CDR3 is made up of 15 amino acids. Trimming shortened V by 5 bases and J by 4 bases, and 17 bases separated the two germline ends. CDR3 protein: CASSPDSRSSYGYTF. The CDR3 region has the DNA TGTGCCAGCAGCCCGGACAGCCGATCCTCCTATGGCTACACCTTC. Supplemented by reference TRBV7-2 and TRBJ1-2, the full variable domain reads GAGVSQSPSNKVTEKGKDVELRCDPISGHTALYWYRQSLGQGLEFLIYFQGNSAPDKSGLPSDRFSAERTGGSVSTLTIQRTQQEDSAVYLCASSPDSRSSYGYTFGSGTRLTVV.

The V call is TRBV5-1, the J call TRBJ2-3, with 8 nucleotides matching TRBD2. V lost 4 bases and J lost 3; bases outside the gene matches: 4. The CDR3 is 14 amino acids. Looked up from germline, CDR1 is SGHRS and CDR2 is YFSETQ. The CDR3 nucleotides are TGCGCCAGCAGCCCGGGGGGGCAAACAGATACGCAGTATTTT. Protein sequence: CASSPGGQTDTQYF.

The J gene is TRBJ1-4, the V gene TRBV7-9, with D hard to call. Trimming shortened V by 1 base and J by 7 bases, and 7 bases separated the two germline ends. CDR1 is SEHNR, CDR2 FQNEAQ, per germline (reference sequence). This CDR3 spans 13 amino acids. The CDR3 nucleotides read TGTGCCAGCAGCTTAGGGGTGGGTGAAAAACTGTTTTTT. It translates to CASSLGVGEKLFF.

This clone was detected only once. The rearrangement links TRBV7-9 to TRBJ1-3; perhaps TRBD1 as D (6 bases). CDR1 is SEHNR and CDR2 is FQNEAQ in the germline V gene (reference sequence). V was shortened by 5 bases and J by 5 bases, with 13 bases between the two germline ends. This CDR3 has 14 amino acids. The CDR3 region is CASSPMGARNTIYF. The CDR3 DNA follows: TGTGCCAGCAGCCCGATGGGGGCGAGAAACACCATATATTTT.

The chain uses TRBV15 and TRBJ1-6; no reliable D call. Germline CDR1 reads LNHNV; CDR2 reads YYDKDF (reference sequence). V was trimmed by 4 bases and J by 2 bases, leaving 9 bases between them. CDR3 length equals 15 residues. The CDR3 region has the DNA TGTGCCACCAGCACGGGTTCGCCCTATAATTCACCCCTCCACTTT. Protein: CATSTGSPYNSPLHF.